This TCR beta chain was profiled in a study of blood T cell repertoires in COVID-19. Study at large: Acute and convalescent COVID-19 samples came from the United States, Italy and Spain. PBMCs, B-cell-depleted T cells, or T cells were the source of the cDNA or gDNA that made up the material.

Germline V gene lookup returns CDR1 KGHSH and CDR2 LQKENI. V was trimmed by 3 bases and J by 3 bases, leaving 12 bases between them. The CDR3 is 15 residues long. Assay used: immunoSEQ multiplex PCR; TCRdb lists only in-frame clones, some missing. The repertoire holds around 170,000 clones, with around four fifths as singletons. J is TRBJ1-5 and V is TRBV18; a weak D match, TRBD1 (5 bases). What was sequenced was peripheral blood. This TCR was recovered from a man in his 70s with active or convalescent COVID-19. The CDR3 sequence is CASSPGRQYNQPQHF. CDR3 sequence (DNA): TGTGCCAGCTCACCGGGGCGTCAGTACAATCAGCCCCAGCATTTT.